The 19 T cell receptor beta chains listed next were all sequenced from one sample in a study of cytomegalovirus exposure and HLA in healthy donors. The PCR used 60 Vbeta and 13 Jbeta primers. The table came from immunoSEQ multiplex PCR; TCRdb's copy has only in-frame clones and leaves some out. The sample lists over 90,000 clones, approximately 75% occurring once. Material for sequencing was PBMCs. These receptors all stem from a female donor in good health and CMV-seropositive.

The V call is TRBV9, the J call TRBJ2-4; the match to TRBD1 covers 8 bases. CDR3 length equals 15 residues. CDR1 is SGDLS, CDR2 YYNGEE, per germline. V was clipped by 4 bases and J by 6 bases; unmatched bases: 9. CDR3: CASSSTQGARNIQYF. The CDR3 region has the DNA TGTGCCAGCAGCTCAACGCAGGGGGCCCGAAACATTCAGTACTTC.

This clone was seen more than once but under ten times. Other DNA sequences in this specimen translate into the identical CDR3. The chain uses TRBV4-3 and TRBJ1-6, with D possibly being TRBD1 (6 bases). The germline CDR1 and CDR2 sequences are LGHNA and YSLEER. The CDR3 runs 16 residues. Trimming removed 0 bases from V and 12 bases from J, with 18 bases in between. The CDR3 nucleotides are TGCGCCAGCAGCCAAGACCCTGGGGGCCCAGGGGTACCCCTCCACTTT. This encodes CASSQDPGGPGVPLHF.

The chain combines TRBV7-8 with TRBJ1-5; D is uncertain. From germline, CDR1 is SGHVS and CDR2 FQNEAQ. The length of the CDR3 is 13 residues. V was clipped by 4 bases and J by 0 bases, with 4 bases between them. CDR3 nucleotide sequence: TGTGCCAGCAGCTACTTTAGCAATCAGCCCCAGCATTTT. It is translated as CASSYFSNQPQHF.

The V gene is TRBV25-1, the J gene TRBJ1-6, with D perhaps matching TRBD1 (6 bases). The CDR3 loop spans 16 amino acids. Trimming stripped 3 bases from V and 9 bases from J, with 18 bases between. Germline assignment: CDR1 MGHDK and CDR2 SYGVNS. The CDR3 is CASSDSRTVGASPLHF. CDR3 in DNA: TGTGCCAGCAGTGATTCGAGGACAGTTGGGGCTTCACCCCTCCACTTT.

This chain joins TRBV9 and TRBJ2-5; weak D call: TRBD1 (6 bases). V was cut by 4 bases and J by 4 bases, with 14 bases left in between. Per the germline V gene, CDR1 is SGDLS and CDR2 is YYNGEE. The CDR3 is 14 amino acids. The CDR3 sequence: CASSNPRGGETQYF. The CDR3 DNA follows: TGTGCCAGCAGCAACCCGAGAGGGGGAGAGACCCAGTACTTC.

This chain links TRBV30 with TRBJ1-1, with TRBD1 identical over 10 bases. Losses at the gene ends were 2 bases for V and 6 bases for J; bases not matched to a gene: 9. Looked up from germline, CDR1 is GTSNPN and CDR2 is SVGIG (reference sequence). The CDR3 totals 15 residues. CDR3 DNA: TGTGCCTGGAGTCCAACCTCCGGGACAGGGGCTGAAGCTTTCTTT. Protein product: CAWSPTSGTGAEAFF.

This clone appeared once. The V gene is TRBV9, the J gene TRBJ1-6; D might be TRBD1 (6 bases). Germline V CDR1 and CDR2: SGDLS, YYNGEE. This CDR3 is built from 15 residues. Trimming shortened V by 4 bases and J by 13 bases, and 21 bases separated the two germline ends. The CDR3, as DNA: TGTGCCAGCAGCTCGAAGGACAGAATAATTCACCCCCTCCACTTT. This codes for CASSSKDRIIHPLHF.

V is TRBV6-5 and J is TRBJ2-5; 8 bases are a match to TRBD1. V lost 5 bases to trimming and J lost 4 bases; unmatched junction nucleotides: 3. This CDR3 spans 13 amino acids. In germline, CDR1 is MNHEY, CDR2 SVGAGI. The CDR3: CASSSRGRETQYF. CDR3 coding DNA: TGTGCCAGCAGTAGCAGGGGGCGAGAGACCCAGTACTTC.

V usage is TRBV7-9 and J usage is TRBJ1-4; D gene ambiguous. V lost 5 bases to trimming and J lost 8 bases, with 12 bases between them. The CDR3 runs to 13 residues. Germline-derived CDR1 and CDR2 are SEHNR and FQNEAQ (reference sequence). CDR3 region: CASSPRRVEKLFF. CDR3 bases: TGTGCCAGCAGCCCGCGGAGGGTCGAAAAACTGTTTTTT.

Only a few counts were recorded for this clone. This rearrangement joins TRBV28 to TRBJ1-1; maybe TRBD1 (5 bases). The germline V gene has CDR1 MDHEN and CDR2 SYDVKM. This CDR3 is built from 14 residues. V was trimmed by 2 bases and J by 0 bases, leaving 7 bases between them. Here the CDR3 reads CASSLTGLNTEAFF. The DNA of the CDR3 is TGTGCCAGCAGTTTAACAGGCTTGAACACTGAAGCTTTCTTT.

The chain has TRBV14 and TRBJ1-1; TRBD1 agrees at 7 bases. V dropped 4 bases and J dropped 4; count of bases not matched to a gene: 6. This CDR3 has 14 amino acids. In germline, CDR1 is SGHDN, CDR2 FVKESK. DNA for the CDR3: TGTGCCAGCAGCCCGGCCAGGGGGGCCACTGAAGCTTTCTTT. Protein sequence: CASSPARGATEAFF.

The chain carries TRBV4-1 and TRBJ1-2; 11 positions match TRBD1. This CDR3 spans 15 amino acids. Trimming cost V 0 bases and J 8 bases; bases outside gene matches: 5. Looked up from germline, CDR1 is MGHRA and CDR2 is YSYEKL. The CDR3 nucleotides read TGCGCCAGCAGCCAAGAGGACAGGGGGCGCGGAGGCTACACCTTC. It yields the protein CASSQEDRGRGGYTF.

The chain has TRBV18 and TRBJ2-1; 9 bases map to TRBD2. V lost 3 bases to trimming and J lost 5 bases; unmatched junction nucleotides: 8. This CDR3 spans 16 amino acids. CDR1 is KGHSH, CDR2 LQKENI, per germline. DNA for the CDR3: TGTGCCAGCTCACCCCTTAGCGGGAGTGGTAACAATGAGCAGTTCTTC. This gives the protein CASSPLSGSGNNEQFF.

The rearrangement uses TRBV29-1 and TRBJ1-1; 7 nucleotides agree with TRBD1. CDR1 and CDR2 (germline): SQVTM, ANQGSEA. Unmatched junction bases numbered 6, after V lost 5 bases and J lost 3 bases. The CDR3 consists of 13 residues. Here the CDR3 DNA reads TGCAGCGTTAGGACAGGAGGAGACACTGAAGCTTTCTTT. This sequence encodes CSVRTGGDTEAFF.

The genes are TRBV30 and TRBJ2-4; a weak D match, TRBD2 (5 bases). The V gene lost 5 bases and the J gene lost 10 bases, with 21 bases spanning the gap. The germline V gene encodes CDR1 GTSNPN and CDR2 SVGIG (reference sequence). The CDR3 runs to 14 residues. CDR3 region: CAWALSGAPSIQYF. The CDR3 DNA is TGTGCCTGGGCCCTGAGCGGTGCTCCCTCTATTCAGTACTTC.

A single count supports this clone. The chain joins TRBV19 to TRBJ2-7; weak D call: TRBD1 (6 bases). Germline CDR1 reads LNHDA; CDR2 reads SQIVND (reference sequence). The ends were cut back, 8 bases at V and 0 bases at J, with 14 bases in the middle. The CDR3 is 14 amino acids. The CDR3 nucleotides are TGTGCCAGTGCCGCCGGGACACTCTCCTACGAGCAGTACTTC. Amino acid sequence: CASAAGTLSYEQYF.

This chain joins TRBV11-3 and TRBJ1-5; D gene unclear. Looked up from germline, CDR1 is SGHNT and CDR2 is YENEEA. There are 10 residues in the CDR3. Trimming shortened V by 6 bases and J by 11 bases, and 8 bases separated the two germline ends. This CDR3 is CASRSGAQHF. The DNA for the CDR3 is TGTGCCAGCAGGTCAGGTGCCCAGCATTTT.

This clone appeared a single time. V is TRBV4-2 and J is TRBJ2-7, with D possibly TRBD2 on 6 matching bases. CDR3 length equals 15 residues. Germline V lookup: CDR1 LGHNA, CDR2 YNFKEQ. The V and J ends lost 0 bases and 6 bases respectively, with 15 bases between them. The CDR3 protein is CASSQDRGKSSEQYF. In DNA, the CDR3 is TGTGCCAGCAGCCAAGATCGGGGGAAAAGCTCCGAGCAGTACTTC.

Comment on this clone: The CDR3 does not close with the conserved phenylalanine or tryptophan, likely indicating a read error. Because the CDR3's place on the DNA is in doubt, the DNA is left out and the CDR3 is given as listed by TCRdb. This rearrangement joins TRBV6-5 to TRBJ2-7; the DNA was not used to check the table's D call, TRBD1. Looked up from germline, CDR1 is MNHEY and CDR2 is SVGAGI. Both ends counted, the CDR3 spans 13 residues. CDR3 residues: CASSYTGHLGGFG.